A single sample is the source of the 16 T cell receptor beta chains below, sequenced in a study of cytomegalovirus exposure and HLA in healthy donors. Method: immunoSEQ multiplex PCR; TCRdb's copy keeps in-frame clones and lacks some. The profile shows 200,000 to 300,000 clones, approximately 83% of them singletons. The sequenced material came from PBMCs. The receptors were sampled from a woman younger than 45 in good health and CMV-seropositive.

The chain links TRBV27 to TRBJ1-1; D gene uncertain. Trimming took 5 bases from V and 1 from J, leaving 5 bases between them. CDR3 length: 12 residues. The V gene's germline CDR1 is MNHEY and CDR2 SMNVEV (reference sequence). The CDR3 DNA sequence: TGTGCCAGCAGTGCGGGGAACACTGAAGCTTTCTTT. It codes for CASSAGNTEAFF.

The rearrangement links TRBV28 to TRBJ1-4; D is unresolved. V shed 10 bases and J shed 5 bases, with 11 bases lying between them. The CDR3 contains 12 residues. Germline V gives CDR1 MDHEN, CDR2 SYDVKM. The CDR3 sequence is CATSSLNEKLFF. CDR3 bases: TGTGCCACCTCGTCTCTGAATGAAAAACTGTTTTTT.

The rearrangement joins TRBV11-3 to TRBJ2-5; D might be TRBD1 (6 bases). Germline loops: CDR1 SGHNT, CDR2 YENEEA. The CDR3 has 17 amino acids. V gave up 1 base and J gave up 2 bases, with 17 bases separating them. CDR3 coding DNA: TGTGCCAGCAGCTTAGGGTTTGCAGGGGACCCGCAAGAGACCCAGTACTTC. It encodes CASSLGFAGDPQETQYF.

The chain has TRBV2 and TRBJ2-7; 8 bases match TRBD2. The CDR3 totals 14 residues. V dropped 8 bases and J dropped 1; count of bases not matched to a gene: 7. Per the germline V gene, CDR1 is SNHLY and CDR2 is FYNNEI. In DNA, the CDR3 is TGTGCCAGCGGCCGACTAGCGACATCCTACGAGCAGTACTTC. This sequence encodes CASGRLATSYEQYF.

V gene TRBV10-3 combines with J gene TRBJ1-5, with 8 bases identical to TRBD1. Germline CDR1 and CDR2: ENHRY and SYGVKD. The CDR3 runs to 13 residues. V dropped 6 bases and J dropped 10; count of bases not matched to a gene: 8. The CDR3 loop reads CAIRTEQGAPQHF. As DNA, the CDR3 is TGTGCCATCAGAACCGAGCAGGGGGCTCCCCAGCATTTT.

This clone was observed a handful of times. The chain is built from TRBV5-6 and TRBJ2-1, with D possibly being TRBD2 (6 bases). This CDR3 has 13 amino acids. The V end was cut by 4 bases, the J end by 1 base, with 6 bases between. Germline CDR1 and CDR2: SGHDT and YYEEEE. DNA of the CDR3: TGTGCCAGCAGCGGGACTTCCTACAATGAGCAGTTCTTC. As protein: CASSGTSYNEQFF.

The rearrangement joins TRBV7-3 to TRBJ2-1, with 7 bases lining up with TRBD2. Per the germline V gene, CDR1 is SGHTA and CDR2 is FQGTGA. With V trimmed by 1 base and J by 9 bases, 6 bases remained unmatched. The CDR3 runs 14 residues. The chain's CDR3 is CASSLIGGRPEQFF. CDR3 sequence (DNA): TGTGCCAGCAGCTTAATCGGCGGGAGACCTGAGCAGTTCTTC.

The chain links TRBV11-2 to TRBJ2-1; weak D call: TRBD2 (6 bases). Germline V CDR1 and CDR2: SGHAT, FQNNGV. The CDR3 is 15 amino acids. Trimming took off 5 bases at V and 5 bases at J, with 16 bases between the two ends. The CDR3 coding sequence is TGTGCCAGCAGCCCCGTAGGTCCGGGGGACAATGAGCAGTTCTTC. Residues: CASSPVGPGDNEQFF.

The genes are TRBV6-6 and TRBJ2-5; 7 nucleotides match TRBD2. The ends lost 0 bases at V and 3 bases at J; junction bases unmatched: 4. Germline CDR1 reads MNHNY; CDR2 reads SVGAGI (reference sequence). The CDR3 consists of 15 residues. CDR3 sequence: CASSYSYLAEETQYF. Here the CDR3 DNA reads TGTGCCAGCAGTTACTCTTATCTAGCGGAAGAGACCCAGTACTTC.

Written as DNA, the CDR3 is TGTGCCAGCAGCCGGGCCTCGACAGGGGAAGGTTACGAGCAGTACTTC. This gives the protein CASSRASTGEGYEQYF. This chain uses TRBV5-8 with TRBJ2-7; 8 nucleotides match TRBD1. The CDR3 sequence is 16 residues long. J was trimmed by 4 bases and V by 4 bases; bases with no gene match: 13. The germline gives CDR1 SGHTS, CDR2 YDEGEE.

The genes are TRBV7-9 and TRBJ2-1; 12 nucleotides line up with TRBD2. Germline trimming cut 5 bases from V and 5 bases from J; bases unmatched to any gene: 13. Germline CDR1 reads SEHNR; CDR2 reads FQNEAQ (reference sequence). There are 18 residues in the CDR3. CDR3 coding DNA: TGTGCCAGCAGCCCGCTGACTAGCGGGAGAGGGGACGACAATGAGCAGTTCTTC. Protein product: CASSPLTSGRGDDNEQFF.

The count of this clone is one. The gene calls are TRBV29-1 and TRBJ2-2; D not resolved. The CDR3 is 13 residues long. CDR1 and CDR2 from the germline V gene are SQVTM and ANQGSEA. The ends were cut back, 0 bases at V and 5 bases at J, with 7 bases in the middle. The CDR3 loop is CSVEDMQTGELFF. DNA for the CDR3: TGCAGCGTTGAAGATATGCAGACCGGGGAGCTGTTTTTT.

V is TRBV15 and J is TRBJ1-1, with no clear D. Germline values: CDR1 LNHNV, CDR2 YYDKDF (reference sequence). The length of the CDR3 is 16 residues. The germline V and J ends were trimmed by 6 bases and 0 bases, with 17 bases remaining between them. CDR3 in amino acids: CATSLYGLIMNTEAFF. In DNA form, the CDR3 reads TGTGCCACCAGTTTATACGGGTTGATAATGAACACTGAAGCTTTCTTT.

This clone was recorded once. Other DNA sequences within the sample encode an identical CDR3. The chain carries TRBV7-9 and TRBJ2-7; D uncertain. Germline CDR1 is SEHNR and CDR2 is FQNEAQ (reference sequence). CDR3 size: 12 residues. V was shortened by 2 bases and J by 4 bases, with 6 bases between the two germline ends. The CDR3 DNA follows: TGTGCCAGCAGCTTATCGGGTTACGAGCAGTACTTC. It is translated as CASSLSGYEQYF.

The rearrangement joins TRBV11-1 to TRBJ1-2; D gene unclear. This CDR3 is 15 amino acids long. Germline-derived CDR1 and CDR2 are SGHAT and FQDESV (reference sequence). Trimming stripped 1 base from V and 2 bases from J, with 11 bases between. The CDR3 sequence: CASSLGGQRNYGYTF. The CDR3 DNA reads TGTGCCAGCAGCTTAGGAGGCCAGCGGAACTATGGCTACACCTTC.

The chain employs TRBV19 and TRBJ2-1; 8 bases fit TRBD1. Germline values: CDR1 LNHDA, CDR2 SQIVND (reference sequence). The CDR3 consists of 12 residues. The junction had 4 bases not matched to a gene; V was cut back by 9 bases and J by 6 bases. The CDR3 DNA reads as TGTGCCAGCAGAGGACAGGGCAATGAGCAGTTCTTC. This sequence encodes CASRGQGNEQFF.